The 14 T cell receptor beta chains presented below share a single source sample, sequenced in a study of blood T cell repertoires in COVID-19. Produced via immunoSEQ multiplex PCR; TCRdb's table is partial and in-frame only. The table includes 60,000 to 65,000 clones, about 79% detected once. The specimen sequenced was peripheral blood. These receptors originate from a woman aged 60-75 years with acute or convalescent COVID-19.

The table lists this clone with a few counts. V and J are TRBV19 and TRBJ2-1; weak D call: TRBD2 (5 bases). Germline V CDR1 and CDR2: LNHDA, SQIVND (reference sequence). The CDR3 spans 13 residues. Trimming removed 8 bases from V and 7 bases from J, with 15 bases in between. The CDR3 nucleotides read TGTGCCAGTTCTAGGACTCAGTCAAATGAGCAGTTCTTC. Protein sequence: CASSRTQSNEQFF.

This chain links TRBV19 with TRBJ1-6, with unresolved D. CDR3 length: 17 residues. The V gene's germline CDR1 is LNHDA and CDR2 SQIVND (reference sequence). Trimming cost V 3 bases and J 7 bases, with 19 bases left between them. DNA of the CDR3: TGTGCCAGTAGTATCGGCCGAATCGGGAGTGCCAATTCACCCCTCCACTTT. Its protein product is CASSIGRIGSANSPLHF.

The rearrangement joins TRBV4-1 to TRBJ1-2; D might be TRBD1 (6 bases). Germline loops: CDR1 MGHRA, CDR2 YSYEKL. V was pared by 0 bases and J by 4 bases, with 12 bases between. CDR3 size: 15 residues. DNA of the CDR3: TGCGCCAGCAGCCAAGATGCCACAGGGTCCTATGGCTACACCTTC. The encoded protein is CASSQDATGSYGYTF.

The V gene is TRBV6-5, the J gene TRBJ2-7; 8 bases agree with TRBD1. The V gene end was trimmed by 7 bases and the J gene end by 5 bases; junction bases not matched to a gene: 7. This CDR3 has 13 amino acids. Per the germline V gene, CDR1 is MNHEY and CDR2 is SVGAGI. The CDR3 loop reads CASTRTGIDEQYF. The CDR3 DNA follows: TGTGCCAGCACGCGGACAGGGATCGACGAGCAGTACTTC.

This clone was picked up one time. This chain connects TRBV9 to TRBJ1-1; D is undetermined. This CDR3 contains 12 residues. The germline CDR1 and CDR2 sequences are SGDLS and YYNGEE. V was clipped by 5 bases and J by 5 bases, with 10 bases between them. The CDR3 reads CASRNSGTEAFF. The CDR3 DNA reads TGTGCCAGCAGGAACAGTGGTACTGAAGCTTTCTTT.

In this sample, this clone turned up a few times. J is TRBJ2-1 and V is TRBV5-1; D is unresolved. The CDR3 contains 12 residues. The germline V gene has CDR1 SGHRS and CDR2 YFSETQ. V lost 0 bases to trimming and J lost 10 bases, with 8 bases between them. The CDR3, as DNA: TGCGCCAGCAGCTTGGGCGTCAGGGAGCAGTTCTTC. Its protein is CASSLGVREQFF.

A word on this clone: Additional DNA sequences in this sample encode the identical CDR3. V and J are TRBV5-1 and TRBJ2-5, with TRBD1 identical over 8 bases. The CDR3 runs to 16 residues. The junction had 6 bases not matched to a gene; V was cut back by 0 bases and J by 2 bases. Germline V gene sequence: CDR1 SGHRS, CDR2 YFSETQ. The CDR3: CASSLGGTGFQETQYF. The CDR3 DNA sequence: TGCGCCAGCAGCTTGGGAGGGACAGGATTTCAAGAGACCCAGTACTTC.

The rearrangement links TRBV7-2 to TRBJ1-2; D perhaps matches TRBD1 (5 bases). Germline assignment: CDR1 SGHTA and CDR2 FQGNSA. The ends were cut back, 6 bases at V and 2 bases at J, with 22 bases in the middle. The CDR3 length is 17 residues. CDR3 nucleotides: TGTGCCAGCAGTTTAAGGGGATTAGGAGTATCCAACTATGGCTACACCTTC. Protein product: CASSLRGLGVSNYGYTF.

This chain joins TRBV24-1 and TRBJ2-7; no reliable D call. Trimming took 2 bases from V and 4 from J, leaving 5 bases between them. The germline V gene has CDR1 KGHDR and CDR2 SFDVKD. The CDR3 sequence is 12 residues long. The CDR3 loop reads CATSDYGYEQYF. CDR3 DNA sequence: TGTGCCACCAGTGATTACGGGTACGAGCAGTACTTC.

The chain recombines TRBV18 with TRBJ2-3; 11 positions match TRBD1. CDR1 and CDR2 (germline): KGHSH, LQKENI. This CDR3 region has 18 residues. Trimming removed 3 bases from V and 0 bases from J; junction bases left unmatched: 8. CDR3 coding DNA: TGTGCCAGCTCACCCGCCGGGACAGGGGGAGCTAGCACAGATACGCAGTATTTT. It yields the protein CASSPAGTGGASTDTQYF.

On this clone itself: At the DNA level, this CDR3 is encoded by other sequences in the same sample as well. The chain carries TRBV30 and TRBJ1-2; D is perhaps TRBD1 (6 bases). Trimming shortened V by 1 base and J by 8 bases, and 8 bases separated the two germline ends. Germline loops: CDR1 GTSNPN, CDR2 SVGIG (reference sequence). This CDR3 region has 11 residues. CDR3 amino acids: CAWSATGGYTF. In nucleotides, the CDR3 is TGTGCCTGGAGTGCGACAGGCGGCTACACCTTC.

The rearrangement links TRBV27 to TRBJ2-3, with 9 bases identical to TRBD2. The CDR3 loop spans 15 amino acids. V was clipped by 8 bases and J by 5 bases; unmatched bases: 11. Germline V CDR1 and CDR2: MNHEY, SMNVEV (reference sequence). The CDR3 spells CASGFGGGVKDTQYF. The DNA for the CDR3 is TGTGCCAGCGGCTTCGGCGGGGGGGTTAAAGATACGCAGTATTTT.

The chain couples TRBV4-2 to TRBJ2-3; 7 nucleotides align to TRBD2. The germline V gene encodes CDR1 LGHNA and CDR2 YNFKEQ. This CDR3 contains 18 residues. The V gene end was trimmed by 0 bases and the J gene end by 0 bases; junction bases not matched to a gene: 9. CDR3 coding DNA: TGTGCCAGCAGCCAAGATGCTCTAGCGGCAAGTAGCACAGATACGCAGTATTTT. Its protein product is CASSQDALAASSTDTQYF.

The chain links TRBV19 to TRBJ1-2; 12 positions agree with TRBD1. Germline CDR1 reads LNHDA; CDR2 reads SQIVND (reference sequence). Trimming took 9 bases from V and 8 from J; bases not matched to a gene: 13. This CDR3 contains 15 residues. CDR3 sequence: CASFYEGQGARGYTF. In DNA, the CDR3 is TGTGCCAGCTTCTACGAGGGACAGGGGGCGCGGGGCTACACCTTC.